This T cell receptor (beta chain) derives from a study of long-term antiretroviral therapy in people with HIV. Overall study results and limits: The study found that diversity rose after ART but stayed below transplant donor controls. Repertoires looked antigen-experienced, with only a slight naive shift after ART.

They ran version v3.0 of the immunoSEQ assay at survey level. Libraries were prepared by immunoSEQ multiplex PCR; TCRdb keeps only in-frame clonotypes and omits some of them. The table includes around 20,000 clones, 80% detected once. Worth noting for this clone: Its antigen is not identified.

Germline V lookup: CDR1 SGHDN, CDR2 FVKESK. The CDR3 spans 17 residues. The V end was cut by 6 bases, the J end by 1 base, with 19 bases between. The sample consisted of unsorted PBMCs, taken 2.9 years after starting antiretroviral therapy. This receptor was taken from a woman aged 30 to 39 with HIV. The chain combines TRBV14 with TRBJ2-1; tentatively, D is TRBD1 (6 bases). The CDR3 DNA is TGTGCCAGCAGTTCCTGGGTGGACAGCCGGTCCTACAATGAGCAGTTCTTC. Translated: CASSSWVDSRSYNEQFF. The full variable domain, completed using reference TRBV14 and TRBJ2-1, is EAGVTQFPSHSVIEKGQTVTLRCDPISGHDNLYWYRRVMGKEIKFLLHFVKESKQDESGMPNNRFLAERTGGTYSTLKVQPAELEDSGVYFCASSSWVDSRSYNEQFFGPGTRLTVL.